This T cell receptor (beta chain) was found in a study of preoperative IRX-2 immunotherapy in early breast cancer. This sample's treatment: preoperative locoregional IRX-2 cytokine immunotherapy. TCRdb's table, derived via immunoSEQ multiplex PCR, lists solely in-frame clones and lacks some. The repertoire includes 35,000 to 45,000 clones, roughly 82% of them detected once, and roughly 1.5% sits in the top ten. V shed 4 bases, J shed 2 bases, and the junction held 5 bases outside the gene matches. CDR3 length: 14 residues. In germline, CDR1 is LNHDA, CDR2 SQIVND (reference sequence). The source material was lymph node tissue, sampled after IRX-2 immunotherapy. The chain links TRBV19 to TRBJ2-7, with 7 bases fitting TRBD2. This clonotype originated in a human donor with breast cancer. The CDR3 region has the DNA TGTGCCAGTAGTACTAGCGGTGGACCCTACGAGCAGTACTTC. Translating gives CASSTSGGPYEQYF.